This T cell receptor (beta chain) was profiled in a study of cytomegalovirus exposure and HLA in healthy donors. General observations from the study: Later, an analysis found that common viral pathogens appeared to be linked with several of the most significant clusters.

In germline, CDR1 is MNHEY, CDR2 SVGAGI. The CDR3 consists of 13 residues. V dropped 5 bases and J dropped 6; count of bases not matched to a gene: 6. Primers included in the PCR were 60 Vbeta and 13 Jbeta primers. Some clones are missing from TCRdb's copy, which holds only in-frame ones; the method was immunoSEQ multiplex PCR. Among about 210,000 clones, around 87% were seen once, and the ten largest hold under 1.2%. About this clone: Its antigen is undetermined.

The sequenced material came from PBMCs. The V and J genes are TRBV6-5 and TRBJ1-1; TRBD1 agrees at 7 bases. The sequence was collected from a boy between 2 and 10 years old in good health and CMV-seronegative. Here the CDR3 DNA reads TGTGCCAGCAGTAAGCAGGGGGTCTCTGAAGCTTTCTTT. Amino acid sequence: CASSKQGVSEAFF.